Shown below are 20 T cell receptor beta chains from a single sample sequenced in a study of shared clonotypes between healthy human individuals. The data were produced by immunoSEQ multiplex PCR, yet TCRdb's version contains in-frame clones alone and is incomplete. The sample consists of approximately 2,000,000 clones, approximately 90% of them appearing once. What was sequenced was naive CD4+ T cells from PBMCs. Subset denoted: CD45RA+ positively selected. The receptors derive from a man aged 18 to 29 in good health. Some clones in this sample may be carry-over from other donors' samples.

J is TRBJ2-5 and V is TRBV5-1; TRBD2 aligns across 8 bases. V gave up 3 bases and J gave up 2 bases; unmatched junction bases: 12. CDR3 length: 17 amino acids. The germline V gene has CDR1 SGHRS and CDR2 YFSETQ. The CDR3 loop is CASSWTAGSGKQETQYF. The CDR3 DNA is TGCGCCAGCAGCTGGACCGCGGGTAGCGGGAAACAAGAGACCCAGTACTTC. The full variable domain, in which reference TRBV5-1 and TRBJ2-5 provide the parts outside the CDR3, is KAGVTQTPRYLIKTRGQQVTLSCSPISGHRSVSWYQQTPGQGLQFLFEYFSETQRNKGNFPGRFSGRQFSNSRSEMNVSTLELGDSALYLCASSWTAGSGKQETQYFGPGTRLLVL.

The DNA for the CDR3 is TGTGCCAGCAGCTTAGGTCTTGGGTGGGAGAGTACAGATACGCAGTATTTT. It yields the protein CASSLGLGWESTDTQYF. V gene TRBV7-3 combines with J gene TRBJ2-3, with D maybe TRBD2 (5 bases). The CDR3 length is 17 residues. Germline V gene sequence: CDR1 SGHTA, CDR2 FQGTGA. Trimming took 2 bases from V and 3 from J, leaving 18 bases between them.

The CDR3 nucleotides read TGTGCCAGCAGTGAAGTAAGGACGGCGAACACTGAAGCTTTCTTT. This sequence encodes CASSEVRTANTEAFF. This rearrangement joins TRBV6-1 to TRBJ1-1; the D is unclear. The CDR3 contains 15 residues. Trimming took 1 base from V and 1 from J, leaving 10 bases between them. The germline V gene encodes CDR1 MNHNS and CDR2 SASEGT.

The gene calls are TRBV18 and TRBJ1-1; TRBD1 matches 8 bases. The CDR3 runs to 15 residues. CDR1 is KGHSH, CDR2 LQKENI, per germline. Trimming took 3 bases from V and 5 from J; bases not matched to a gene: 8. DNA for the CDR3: TGTGCCAGCTCACCCGTGACAGGGGCCAATACTGAAGCTTTCTTT. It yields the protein CASSPVTGANTEAFF.

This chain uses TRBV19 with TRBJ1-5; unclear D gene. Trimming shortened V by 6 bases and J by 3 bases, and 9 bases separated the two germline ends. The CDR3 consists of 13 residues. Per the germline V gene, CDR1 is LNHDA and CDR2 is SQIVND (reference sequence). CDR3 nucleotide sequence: TGTGCCAGTAGAGACACCAACAATCAGCCCCAGCATTTT. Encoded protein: CASRDTNNQPQHF.

CDR3 coding DNA: TGTGCTAGTGGCACAACCAATAGCGGGAGGGTGGAGACCCAGTACTTC. As protein: CASGTTNSGRVETQYF. The rearrangement joins TRBV12-5 to TRBJ2-5; TRBD2 agrees at 11 bases. V shed 6 bases and J 5 bases; nucleotides not matched to a gene: 11. CDR1 and CDR2 (germline): LGHNT, FRNRAP. The CDR3 is 16 residues long.

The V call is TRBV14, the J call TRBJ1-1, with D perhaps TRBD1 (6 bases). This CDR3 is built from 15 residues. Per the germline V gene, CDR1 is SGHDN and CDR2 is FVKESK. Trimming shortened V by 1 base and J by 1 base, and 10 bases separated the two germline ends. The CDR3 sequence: CASSQALGANTEAFF. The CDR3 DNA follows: TGTGCCAGCAGCCAAGCACTGGGGGCGAACACTGAAGCTTTCTTT.

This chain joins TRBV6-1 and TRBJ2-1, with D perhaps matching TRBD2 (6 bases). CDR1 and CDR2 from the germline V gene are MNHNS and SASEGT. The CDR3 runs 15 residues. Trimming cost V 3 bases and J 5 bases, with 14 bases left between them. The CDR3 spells CASSDRLAPNNEQFF. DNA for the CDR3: TGTGCCAGCAGTGATCGGCTAGCGCCAAACAATGAGCAGTTCTTC.

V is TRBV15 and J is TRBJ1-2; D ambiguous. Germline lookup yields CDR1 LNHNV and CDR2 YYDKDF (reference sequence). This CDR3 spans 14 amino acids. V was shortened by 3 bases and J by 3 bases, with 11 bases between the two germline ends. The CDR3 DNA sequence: TGTGCCACCAGCAGCGGCCAGTTCTACTATGGCTACACCTTC. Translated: CATSSGQFYYGYTF.

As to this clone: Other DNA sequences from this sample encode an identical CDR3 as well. The chain's CDR3 is CASSPTGLGNQPQHF. The CDR3, as DNA: TGTGCCAGCTCACCGACAGGGTTAGGCAATCAGCCCCAGCATTTT. The chain combines TRBV18 with TRBJ1-5, with 7 bases fitting TRBD1. The CDR3 is 15 residues long. Per germline, CDR1 KGHSH and CDR2 LQKENI. The V and J ends lost 3 bases and 2 bases, in that order; junction bases with no gene match: 4.

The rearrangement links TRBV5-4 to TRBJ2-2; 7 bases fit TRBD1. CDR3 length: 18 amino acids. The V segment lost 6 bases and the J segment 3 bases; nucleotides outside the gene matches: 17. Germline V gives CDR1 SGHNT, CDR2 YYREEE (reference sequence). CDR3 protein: CASTKRPTGTDHTGELFF. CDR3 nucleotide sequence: TGTGCCAGCACAAAACGGCCTACCGGGACAGATCACACCGGGGAGCTGTTTTTT.

CDR3 sequence reads: CASSPLGGNTIYF. DNA for the CDR3: TGTGCCAGCAGCCCGTTAGGTGGAAACACCATATATTTT. This chain links TRBV5-5 with TRBJ1-3; D uncertain. Trimming took 4 bases from V and 3 from J, leaving 8 bases between them. The CDR3 is made up of 13 amino acids. CDR1 and CDR2 from the germline V gene are SGHKS and YYEKEE (reference sequence). The variable domain in full, with the rest retrieved from reference TRBV5-5 and TRBJ1-3, is DAGVTQSPTHLIKTRGQQVTLRCSPISGHKSVSWYQQVLGQGPQFIFQYYEKEERGRGNFPDRFSARQFPNYSSELNVNALLLGDSALYLCASSPLGGNTIYFGEGSWLTVV.

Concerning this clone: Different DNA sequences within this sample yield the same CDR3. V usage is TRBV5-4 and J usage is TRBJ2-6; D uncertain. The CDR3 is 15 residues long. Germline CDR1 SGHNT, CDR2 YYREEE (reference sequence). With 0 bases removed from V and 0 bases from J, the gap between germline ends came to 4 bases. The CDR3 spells CASSLDLSGANVLTF. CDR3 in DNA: TGTGCCAGCAGCTTGGATCTCTCTGGGGCCAACGTCCTGACTTTC.

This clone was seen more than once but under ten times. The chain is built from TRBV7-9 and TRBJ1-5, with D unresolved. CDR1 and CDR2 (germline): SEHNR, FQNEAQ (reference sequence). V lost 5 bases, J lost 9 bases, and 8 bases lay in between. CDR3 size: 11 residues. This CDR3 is CASSPTLPQHF. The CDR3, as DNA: TGTGCCAGCAGCCCGACTCTGCCCCAGCATTTT.

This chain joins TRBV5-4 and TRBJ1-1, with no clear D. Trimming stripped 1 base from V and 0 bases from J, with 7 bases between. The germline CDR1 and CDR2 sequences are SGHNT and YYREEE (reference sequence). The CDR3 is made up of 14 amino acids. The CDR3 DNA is TGTGCCAGCAGCTTGCAGCTAATGAACACTGAAGCTTTCTTT. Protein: CASSLQLMNTEAFF. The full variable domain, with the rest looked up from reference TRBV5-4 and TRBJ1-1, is ETGVTQSPTHLIKTRGQQVTLRCSSQSGHNTVSWYQQALGQGPQFIFQYYREEENGRGNFPPRFSGLQFPNYSSELNVNALELDDSALYLCASSLQLMNTEAFFGQGTRLTVV.

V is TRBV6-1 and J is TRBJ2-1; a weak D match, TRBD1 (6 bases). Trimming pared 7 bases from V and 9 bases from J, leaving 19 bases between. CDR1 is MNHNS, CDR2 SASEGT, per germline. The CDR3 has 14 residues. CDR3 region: CASTNLGHVGEQFF. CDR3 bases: TGTGCCAGCACGAACCTGGGACACGTCGGTGAGCAGTTCTTC.

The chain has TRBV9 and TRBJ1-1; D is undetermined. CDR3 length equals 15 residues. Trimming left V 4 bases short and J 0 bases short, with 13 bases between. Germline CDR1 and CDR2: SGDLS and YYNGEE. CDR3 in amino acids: CASSSTPVMNTEAFF. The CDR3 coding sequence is TGTGCCAGCAGCTCGACCCCCGTTATGAACACTGAAGCTTTCTTT.

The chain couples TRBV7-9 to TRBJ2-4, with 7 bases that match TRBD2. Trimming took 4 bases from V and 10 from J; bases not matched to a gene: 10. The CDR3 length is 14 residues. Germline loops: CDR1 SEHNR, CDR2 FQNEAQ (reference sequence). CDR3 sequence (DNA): TGTGCCAGCAGCTCCCGAACTAGCGCGTCGATTCAGTACTTC. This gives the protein CASSSRTSASIQYF.

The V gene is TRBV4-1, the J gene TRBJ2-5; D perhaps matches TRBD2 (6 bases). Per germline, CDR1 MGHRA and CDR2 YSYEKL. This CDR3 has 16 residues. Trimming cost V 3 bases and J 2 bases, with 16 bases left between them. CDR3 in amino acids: CASSQRSRGLQETQYF. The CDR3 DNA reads TGCGCCAGCAGCCAGCGATCCCGAGGACTACAAGAGACCCAGTACTTC.

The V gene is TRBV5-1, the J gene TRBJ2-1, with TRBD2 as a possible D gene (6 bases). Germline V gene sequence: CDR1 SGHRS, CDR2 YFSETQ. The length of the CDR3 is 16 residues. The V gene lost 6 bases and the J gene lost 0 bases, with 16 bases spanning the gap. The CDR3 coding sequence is TGCGCCAGCACCTCGGGACTTTCAAGCTCCTACAATGAGCAGTTCTTC. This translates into CASTSGLSSSYNEQFF.